This passage covers 14 T cell receptor beta chains from one sample sequenced in a study of post-analysis software for immune sequencing data. These receptors lack a known antigen. Libraries were made from TCR beta cDNA, and they carried unique molecular identifiers. TCRdb analysed the PCR reads with MiXCR anew, one entry per CDR3 protein. Found here are approximately 570,000 distinct CDR3 sequences, about 44% of them singletons; the top ten hold more than 1.5%. Study outcomes and limitations: When patients were compared with controls, about 5 TRBV segments were more frequent, TRBV5-6, TRBV5-1 and TRBV20-1 among them.

Sequencing was done on a sample of blood. The receptor source for this set is a girl between 10 and 17 years old with multiple sclerosis.

At least ten counts were recorded for this clonotype. The chain uses TRBV12-3 or TRBV12-4 and TRBJ2-3, with TRBD2 matching 10 bases. The CDR3 consists of 16 residues. V was clipped by 6 bases and J by 6 bases; unmatched bases: 12. CDR3 sequence reads: CASSDPLNSGRDTQYF. The CDR3 DNA sequence: TGTGCCAGCAGCGACCCTCTGAATAGCGGGAGGGATACGCAGTATTTT.

V usage is TRBV3-1 and J usage is TRBJ1-5; weak D call: TRBD1 (6 bases). CDR1 LGHDT and CDR2 YNNKEL come from the germline V gene (reference sequence). V lost 4 bases, J lost 4 bases, and 11 bases lay in between. There are 14 residues in the CDR3. In DNA form, the CDR3 reads TGTGCCAGCAGCCGAGGGACACTGAATCAGCCCCAGCATTTT. This encodes CASSRGTLNQPQHF.

In its sample, this clonotype was seen a few times. The chain combines TRBV29-1 with TRBJ2-7; maybe TRBD2 (5 bases). The V gene lost 0 bases and the J gene lost 0 bases, with 12 bases spanning the gap. The CDR3 is 15 residues long. Germline CDR1 is SQVTM and CDR2 is ANQGSEA. The CDR3 loop is CSVEDGGGGSYEQYF. The CDR3 region has the DNA TGCAGCGTTGAAGACGGCGGTGGAGGCTCCTACGAGCAGTACTTC.

The V gene is TRBV19, the J gene TRBJ2-3; D is undetermined. The CDR3 runs to 13 residues. CDR1 is LNHDA, CDR2 SQIVND, per germline (reference sequence). Between the trimmed V and J ends, which lost 6 bases and 11 bases, there was a span of 18 bases. The CDR3 DNA sequence: TGTGCCAGTAGGACGATGGACGAGCTGATGCAGTATTTT. Translated: CASRTMDELMQYF.

The rearrangement uses TRBV2 and TRBJ2-1; D is unclear. The germline V and J ends were trimmed by 5 bases and 3 bases, with 8 bases remaining between them. The CDR3 contains 13 residues. Looked up from germline, CDR1 is SNHLY and CDR2 is FYNNEI. The CDR3: CASSLLVYNEQFF. CDR3 bases: TGTGCCAGCAGTCTACTCGTCTACAATGAGCAGTTCTTC.

This sequence joins TRBV5-1 and TRBJ1-4; D is perhaps TRBD1 (5 bases). The CDR3 totals 14 residues. V was trimmed by 5 bases and J by 5 bases, leaving 13 bases between them. Germline-derived CDR1 and CDR2 are SGHRS and YFSETQ. The CDR3 loop is CASRPTGVNEKLFF. CDR3 DNA: TGCGCCAGCAGACCTACAGGCGTCAATGAAAAACTGTTTTTT.

Remarks on this clonotype: At one end, the junction sequence differs from germline, possibly due to a read error. V gene TRBV6-2 or TRBV6-3 combines with J gene TRBJ1-1; possible D gene TRBD1, 5 bases. CDR1 and CDR2 from the germline V gene are MNHEY and SVGEGT. The length of the CDR3 is 16 residues. CDR3 nucleotide sequence: TGTGCCAGCAGTACCCGTCGGACATGGGAGAACACTAAAGCTTTCTTT. Protein sequence: CASSTRRTWENTKAFF.

This clonotype was counted only a few times. The chain combines TRBV20-1 with TRBJ2-1, with D unclear. The V gene lost 0 bases and the J gene lost 7 bases, with 10 bases spanning the gap. The CDR3 runs to 13 residues. Germline V gene sequence: CDR1 DFQATT, CDR2 SNEGSKA (reference sequence). Here the CDR3 DNA reads TGCAGTGCTAGAGATTCCGCCCTAAATGAGCAGTTCTTC. The encoded protein is CSARDSALNEQFF.

CDR3 sequence (DNA): TGTGCCAGCAGCCTAGAACAGGGATTCCGCGAGCAGTACTTC. Its protein is CASSLEQGFREQYF. The gene calls are TRBV12-3 or TRBV12-4 and TRBJ2-7, with a weak D call TRBD1 (6 bases). The CDR3 has 14 residues. The V and J ends lost 6 bases and 6 bases respectively, with 18 bases between them.

In this sample, this clonotype turned up a few times. V gene TRBV7-9 combines with J gene TRBJ2-7, with D perhaps matching TRBD1 (7 bases). The V end lost 5 bases, the J end lost 2 bases, and 16 bases lay between the germline ends. Germline CDR1 SEHNR, CDR2 FQNEAQ (reference sequence). The CDR3 sequence is 15 residues long. CDR3 protein: CASSPGRTGPYEQYF. CDR3 nucleotides: TGTGCCAGCAGCCCAGGGAGGACAGGACCCTACGAGCAGTACTTC.

This clonotype was recorded a few times. J is TRBJ2-1 and V is TRBV4-1, with D perhaps matching TRBD1 (5 bases). The CDR3 consists of 16 residues. V was shortened by 4 bases and J by 6 bases, with 19 bases between the two germline ends. Germline CDR1 MGHRA, CDR2 YSYEKL. CDR3 DNA sequence: TGCGCCAGCAGCCCCCCCAGGGATAATCCGTTCAATGAGCAGTTCTTC. This encodes CASSPPRDNPFNEQFF.

V and J are TRBV4-1 and TRBJ2-5, with D unclear. The last part of the DNA fits TRBJ2-7 better; the J call may be wrong. CDR1 and CDR2 (germline): MGHRA, YSYEKL. The CDR3 loop spans 14 amino acids. CDR3 in amino acids: CASSQEDTAYEQYF. Here the CDR3 DNA reads TGCGCCAGCAGCCAAGAAGATACGGCCTACGAGCAGTACTTC.

This chain links TRBV12-3 or TRBV12-4 with TRBJ2-1, with TRBD2 identical over 7 bases. Trimming cost V 3 bases and J 5 bases; bases outside gene matches: 7. This CDR3 comprises 15 residues. CDR3 in DNA: TGTGCCAGCAGTTTTGGCCCTAGCGGTAACAATGAGCAGTTCTTC. Translating it yields CASSFGPSGNNEQFF.

The rearrangement joins TRBV29-1 to TRBJ2-3; D is possibly TRBD1 or TRBD2 (6 bases each). Germline V gives CDR1 SQVTM, CDR2 ANQGSEA. The CDR3 loop spans 16 amino acids. V dropped 3 bases and J dropped 5 bases, with 21 bases sitting between them. CDR3 nucleotide sequence: TGCAGCGTTGAGAGGTCGAGGGGGGAGGAAAGAGATACGCAGTATTTT. Translation gives CSVERSRGEERDTQYF.